The clone carrying this T cell receptor beta chain was recorded only once. The source of the sample is a study of shared clonotypes between healthy human individuals. The V gene's germline CDR1 is SGDLS and CDR2 YYNGEE. V lost 3 bases, J lost 3 bases, and 7 bases stayed unmatched. The CDR3 spans 15 residues. Clones were sequenced by immunoSEQ multiplex PCR, and TCRdb holds only the in-frame ones, with some missing. The sample lists 2.5 million or so clones, roughly nine tenths occurring once. V gene TRBV9 combines with J gene TRBJ2-7, with TRBD1 matching over 9 bases. The TCR originated in a man younger than 35 in good health. The sequencing input was naive CD4+ T cells sorted from blood. As to subset: CD45RA+ positively selected. CDR3 loop: CASSAGTGSNYEQYF. DNA for the CDR3: TGTGCCAGCAGCGCCGGGACAGGGTCGAACTACGAGCAGTACTTC.